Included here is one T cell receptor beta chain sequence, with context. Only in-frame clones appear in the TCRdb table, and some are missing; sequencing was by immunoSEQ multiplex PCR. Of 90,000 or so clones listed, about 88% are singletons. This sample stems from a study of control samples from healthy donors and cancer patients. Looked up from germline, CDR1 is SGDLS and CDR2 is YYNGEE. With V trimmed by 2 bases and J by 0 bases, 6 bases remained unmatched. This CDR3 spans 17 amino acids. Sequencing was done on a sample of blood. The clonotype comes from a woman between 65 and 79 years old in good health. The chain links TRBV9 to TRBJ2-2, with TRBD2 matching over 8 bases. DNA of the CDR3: TGTGCCAGCAGCGTCGATAGCGGGAACGCGAACACCGGGGAGCTGTTTTTT. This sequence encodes CASSVDSGNANTGELFF.